One and the same sample provided the 25 T cell receptor beta chains below, sequenced in a study of beta chain features in type 1 diabetes. Sequenced material consisted of expressed TCRB transcripts (all of the isolated RNA was reverse transcribed). The data were produced by immunoSEQ multiplex PCR, yet TCRdb's version contains in-frame clones alone and is incomplete. The table has 860,000 or so clones, roughly 16% seen once. What was sequenced was naive CD4+ T cells from blood. These receptor sequences come from a woman in her late teens or twenties in good health.

This clone has a handful of counts. This chain uses TRBV10-2 with TRBJ1-1, with D unresolved. CDR3 length equals 13 residues. Germline V gene data show CDR1 as WSHSY and CDR2 as SAAADI. Trimming cost V 4 bases and J 4 bases, with 10 bases left between them. CDR3 sequence (DNA): TGCGCCAGCAGTGGTCTGGGCGGCACTGAAGCTTTCTTT. Amino acids: CASSGLGGTEAFF.

This clone has a handful of counts. The genes are TRBV7-2 and TRBJ1-3; D is unclear. CDR3 size: 15 residues. Germline V CDR1 and CDR2: SGHTA, FQGNSA. Deletions cut 7 bases from V and 1 base from J, with 14 bases between. This CDR3 reads CASTQKWGSGNTIYF. The CDR3 DNA sequence: TGTGCCAGCACCCAAAAGTGGGGTTCTGGAAACACCATATATTTT.

The chain employs TRBV5-6 and TRBJ2-3; D may be TRBD1 (6 bases). V was clipped by 0 bases and J by 3 bases, with 11 bases between them. This CDR3 is 15 amino acids long. Looked up from germline, CDR1 is SGHDT and CDR2 is YYEEEE. This CDR3 is CASSLASQGTDTQYF. The CDR3 bases are TGTGCCAGCAGCTTGGCCTCACAGGGAACAGATACGCAGTATTTT.

This clone was seen a handful of times. V is TRBV28 and J is TRBJ1-5; 7 bases are a match to TRBD1. The V gene end was trimmed by 5 bases and the J gene end by 1 base; junction bases not matched to a gene: 2. The CDR3 runs to 14 residues. Germline-derived CDR1 and CDR2 are MDHEN and SYDVKM. Here the CDR3 reads CASSRQGSNQPQHF. The CDR3 region has the DNA TGTGCCAGCAGTCGACAGGGAAGCAATCAGCCCCAGCATTTT.

The V gene is TRBV27, the J gene TRBJ2-7; the D is unclear. Per germline, CDR1 MNHEY and CDR2 SMNVEV (reference sequence). Trimming shortened V by 0 bases and J by 3 bases, and 12 bases separated the two germline ends. The CDR3 consists of 15 residues. CDR3 region: CASSLSIGVLYEQYF. The CDR3 region has the DNA TGTGCCAGCAGTTTATCGATTGGCGTTCTCTACGAGCAGTACTTC.

The chain links TRBV15 to TRBJ2-1; 12 nucleotides line up with TRBD2. Germline-derived CDR1 and CDR2 are LNHNV and YYDKDF (reference sequence). The CDR3 runs to 16 residues. Unmatched junction bases numbered 2, after V lost 1 base and J lost 4 bases. CDR3 protein: CATSRAGTSGYNEQFF. In DNA form, the CDR3 reads TGTGCCACCAGCAGAGCAGGGACTAGCGGGTACAATGAGCAGTTCTTC.

J is TRBJ2-2 and V is TRBV5-5; D remains unclear. The CDR3 sequence is 13 residues long. CDR1 is SGHKS and CDR2 is YYEKEE in the germline V gene (reference sequence). The ends were cut back, 4 bases at V and 2 bases at J, with 6 bases in the middle. The CDR3 sequence is CASSAVNTGELFF. Here the CDR3 DNA reads TGTGCCAGCAGCGCGGTAAACACCGGGGAGCTGTTTTTT.

The chain couples TRBV4-1 to TRBJ2-7, with D possibly matching TRBD2 (6 bases). The CDR3 runs to 15 residues. V was clipped by 0 bases and J by 4 bases, with 13 bases between them. The germline V gene encodes CDR1 MGHRA and CDR2 YSYEKL. DNA of the CDR3: TGCGCCAGCAGCCAAGATTGGGGCGGGATATACGAGCAGTACTTC. Translating gives CASSQDWGGIYEQYF.

This clone came up a few times. The chain is built from TRBV10-3 and TRBJ2-6; 8 nucleotides agree with TRBD2. Germline V CDR1 and CDR2: ENHRY, SYGVKD. The CDR3 is 16 residues long. V lost 4 bases and J lost 2; bases outside the gene matches: 4. The CDR3 protein is CAISAAGVAGANVLTF. The CDR3 DNA reads TGTGCCATCAGTGCAGCGGGAGTAGCTGGGGCCAACGTCCTGACTTTC.

The chain joins TRBV13 to TRBJ2-7; a possible D gene is TRBD1 (7 bases). Trimming took 5 bases from V and 3 from J, leaving 20 bases between them. This CDR3 contains 16 residues. Germline V lookup: CDR1 PRHDT, CDR2 FYEKMQ (reference sequence). CDR3 DNA: TGTGCCAGCAGCACAGACAGGGTGGGACTTTACTACGAGCAGTACTTC. It translates to CASSTDRVGLYYEQYF.

This clone was picked up a small number of times. The rearrangement uses TRBV5-1 and TRBJ2-1; a possible D gene is TRBD1 (6 bases). V shed 4 bases and J shed 15 bases, with 23 bases lying between them. Germline lookup yields CDR1 SGHRS and CDR2 YFSETQ. The CDR3 runs 14 residues. In DNA, the CDR3 is TGCGCCAGCAGCCCGATAGGACAGCTGGTGTTAGGGTTCTTC. This translates into CASSPIGQLVLGFF.

This clone was counted between two and nine times. The chain uses TRBV7-2 and TRBJ2-1; the D gene is possibly TRBD1 (6 bases). The CDR3 length is 13 residues. CDR1 is SGHTA and CDR2 is FQGNSA in the germline V gene. V lost 10 bases and J lost 5, with 15 bases in between. Here the CDR3 reads CANPGQNNNEQFF. CDR3 sequence (DNA): TGTGCCAACCCGGGACAAAATAACAATGAGCAGTTCTTC. Using reference TRBV7-2 and TRBJ2-1 for the parts outside the CDR3, the full variable domain is GAGVSQSPSNKVTEKGKDVELRCDPISGHTALYWYRQSLGQGLEFLIYFQGNSAPDKSGLPSDRFSAERTGGSVSTLTIQRTQQEDSAVYLCANPGQNNNEQFFGPGTRLTVL.

This clone has a handful of counts. V gene TRBV15 combines with J gene TRBJ2-5, with D perhaps matching TRBD2 (5 bases). CDR1 is LNHNV and CDR2 is YYDKDF in the germline V gene (reference sequence). V dropped 0 bases and J dropped 6 bases, with 17 bases sitting between them. The CDR3 is made up of 16 amino acids. The CDR3 is CATSRDLPSHQKTQYF. CDR3 in DNA: TGTGCCACCAGCAGAGATCTCCCTAGCCACCAGAAGACCCAGTACTTC.

This clone was seen a few times. The chain combines TRBV4-3 with TRBJ2-2; 10 bases map to TRBD2. The CDR3 is 17 residues long. V shed 1 base, J shed 6 bases, and the junction held 8 bases outside the gene matches. The germline V gene encodes CDR1 LGHNA and CDR2 YSLEER. The CDR3 coding sequence is TGCGCCAGCAGCCAAGGAATAGCGGGGGGTTTGGCCGGGGAGCTGTTTTTT. Protein product: CASSQGIAGGLAGELFF.

V and J are TRBV5-5 and TRBJ1-2, with TRBD1 matching 7 bases. Germline loops: CDR1 SGHKS, CDR2 YYEKEE (reference sequence). After removal of 1 base from V and 6 bases from J, the junction contained 12 bases not matched to a gene. The CDR3 is made up of 16 amino acids. CDR3 bases: TGTGCCAGCAGCTTGTCTGGACAGGATCCCCTCAATGGCTACACCTTC. Translated: CASSLSGQDPLNGYTF.

The gene calls are TRBV28 and TRBJ1-2; D perhaps matches TRBD1 (5 bases). This CDR3 is 13 amino acids long. Germline V gene sequence: CDR1 MDHEN, CDR2 SYDVKM. Trimming left V 4 bases short and J 2 bases short, with 8 bases between. CDR3 sequence reads: CASSSQENYGYTF. CDR3 coding DNA: TGTGCCAGCAGTTCACAGGAGAACTATGGCTACACCTTC.

This clone appeared a few times. The chain couples TRBV10-3 to TRBJ2-2, with 9 bases matching TRBD2. The V gene's germline CDR1 is ENHRY and CDR2 SYGVKD. With 6 bases clipped from V and 5 bases from J, the junction kept 1 base outside the gene matches. This CDR3 spans 13 amino acids. The CDR3 coding sequence is TGTGCCATCAGAGCGGGAGGAACCGGGGAGCTGTTTTTT. Translated: CAIRAGGTGELFF.

The chain employs TRBV10-3 and TRBJ1-3; 7 bases fit TRBD1. J was trimmed by 2 bases and V by 4 bases; bases with no gene match: 5. The CDR3 is 15 residues long. Per germline, CDR1 ENHRY and CDR2 SYGVKD. Written as DNA, the CDR3 is TGTGCCATCAGTGGACAGGGCTCCGCTGGAAACACCATATATTTT. This translates into CAISGQGSAGNTIYF.

Here the CDR3 reads CASSAIPGLHSYEQYF. In DNA, the CDR3 is TGTGCCAGTAGTGCCATCCCAGGGTTGCACTCCTACGAGCAGTACTTC. The gene calls are TRBV19 and TRBJ2-7, with D possibly matching TRBD1 (5 bases). This CDR3 is 16 amino acids long. Germline loops: CDR1 LNHDA, CDR2 SQIVND (reference sequence). Trimming stripped 5 bases from V and 0 bases from J, with 17 bases between.

V is TRBV10-3 and J is TRBJ2-7, with 7 bases fitting TRBD2. The germline gives CDR1 ENHRY, CDR2 SYGVKD. V shed 5 bases, J shed 0 bases, and the junction held 1 base outside the gene matches. There are 13 residues in the CDR3. The CDR3 region is CAISLADSYEQYF. In DNA, the CDR3 is TGTGCCATCAGTCTAGCGGACTCCTACGAGCAGTACTTC.

This clone was counted only a few times. The chain recombines TRBV6-5 with TRBJ2-7; D gene uncertain. This CDR3 comprises 16 residues. Per germline, CDR1 MNHEY and CDR2 SVGAGI. The V end lost 0 bases, the J end lost 1 base, and 13 bases lay between the germline ends. CDR3 nucleotides: TGTGCCAGCAGTTACTCTGCTAGATCAAGGTCCTACGAGCAGTACTTC. Translation gives CASSYSARSRSYEQYF.

Only a few counts were recorded for this clone. The chain is built from TRBV7-9 and TRBJ2-7, with a weak D call TRBD1 (6 bases). Trimming removed 5 bases from V and 5 bases from J, with 13 bases in between. This CDR3 has 13 residues. Germline V gives CDR1 SEHNR, CDR2 FQNEAQ (reference sequence). CDR3 nucleotide sequence: TGTGCCAGCAGCGGGACACCGGCAGACGAGCAGTACTTC. Translating gives CASSGTPADEQYF.

There are a few counts of this clone. The chain is built from TRBV5-4 and TRBJ2-2, with a weak D call TRBD1 (6 bases). The germline CDR1 and CDR2 sequences are SGHNT and YYREEE (reference sequence). The length of the CDR3 is 14 residues. Between the trimmed V and J ends, which lost 4 bases and 4 bases, there was a span of 11 bases. This CDR3 is CASSGQGPTGELFF. The CDR3 nucleotides are TGTGCCAGCAGCGGGCAGGGGCCCACCGGGGAGCTGTTTTTT. Complete variable domain (other parts from reference TRBV5-4 and TRBJ2-2): ETGVTQSPTHLIKTRGQQVTLRCSSQSGHNTVSWYQQALGQGPQFIFQYYREEENGRGNFPPRFSGLQFPNYSSELNVNALELDDSALYLCASSGQGPTGELFFGEGSRLTVL.

The chain employs TRBV4-2 and TRBJ2-5, with 11 bases fitting TRBD2. The CDR3 has 16 amino acids. The J segment lost 4 bases and the V segment lost 4 bases, leaving 8 bases of the junction unmatched. The V gene's germline CDR1 is LGHNA and CDR2 YNFKEQ. DNA of the CDR3: TGTGCCAGCAGCCCCGGTATAGCGGGAGGGCTAGAGACCCAGTACTTC. It codes for CASSPGIAGGLETQYF.

In nucleotides, the CDR3 is TGTGCCAGCAGCTCTTCTCCCTACGAGCAGTACTTC. Encoded protein: CASSSSPYEQYF. The chain is built from TRBV7-2 and TRBJ2-5; no firm D call. TRBJ2-7 matches the DNA end more closely, so the J call is doubtful. The CDR3 consists of 12 residues. Per the germline V gene, CDR1 is SGHTA and CDR2 is FQGNSA.